The T cell receptor beta chain under discussion was sequenced for a study of blood T cell repertoires in COVID-19 (dated by TCRdb to about 2020). At the level of the whole study: Collaborator samples came from the United States, Italy and Spain and covered acute and convalescent phases of COVID-19. The prospective study material was composed of cDNA or gDNA derived from T cells, B-cell-depleted T cells, or PBMCs. The dataset comprised deeply sampled blood TCRbeta repertoires from subjects exposed to, actively infected with, or recovered from COVID-19. A freely available public database, intended as a resource for researchers studying the immune response to SARS-CoV-2, is where the repertoires were released. The samples were drawn from two sources: the first 160 participants of the ongoing ImmuneRACE study, and 950 to 1,500 subjects contributed by 6 global collaborators. Nearly every sample came with metadata listing a de-identified subject ID, COVID-19 status, age in years and sex. Where available, HLA class I and class II types were obtained from metadata supplied by the sample provider rather than from assay-based typing.

TCRbeta CDR3 regions were amplified from genomic DNA by means of the immunoSEQ Assay, a bias-controlled multiplex PCR. As for the authors' bioinformatics: Nucleated cell counts per sample were estimated from amplification of reference gene primers within the assay. To quantify the absolute abundance of each unique TCRbeta CDR3 rearrangement, sequence reads were collapsed and filtered. Productive Simpson clonality was computed per sample as the square root of Simpson's diversity index over productive rearrangements. TCRdb's version of the immuneACCESS table is confined to in-frame rearrangements and falls short of the full clone set. An unresolved V gene accounts for under half of the shortfall where checked; the remainder is of unknown origin. V, J and clone size were drawn from that table, and D and trimming were deduced from the DNA. The table for this sample lists approximately 100,000 clones; around 79% of them were counted only once. Under 25% of the sample is held by the ten biggest clonotypes.

Comments on this clone: What this receptor recognizes is not known. Base-call qualities are not available, and no considerably larger clone is one nucleotide away.

Each collaborating institution followed its own protocols to collect whole blood in K2EDTA tubes. Collaborator samples were shipped for TCRbeta analysis as frozen whole blood, isolated PBMCs, or DNA extracted from either sample type. The study at large found these results: Clinical and demographic metadata were provided uncurated, with the amount varying by source and participant.

Germline trimming amounts to 0 bases on V and 7 bases on J, with 5 as the count of junction bases outside the gene matches. The CDR3, cysteine through phenylalanine, is 16 amino acids long. CDR3 DNA is the only sequence kept; it has 48 bases, read in frame from the first base. For CDR1 and CDR2, the germline V gene lists KGHDR and SFDVKD. Specimen: peripheral blood. In this chain, TRBV24-1 is recombined with TRBJ2-1; 10 bases in the middle match TRBD2. This clonotype originated in an older man with active or convalescent COVID-19. The CDR3 reads as follows: CATSDLTLAGANEQFF. The bases are TGTGCCACCAGTGATTTGACGCTAGCGGGAGCAAATGAGCAGTTCTTC.